Described below is a single T cell receptor beta chain sequence and its context. This CDR3 is built from 16 residues. Germline V gene lookup returns CDR1 SGDLS and CDR2 YYNGEE. The germline V and J ends were trimmed by 0 bases and 8 bases, with 18 bases remaining between them. Profiled with immunoSEQ multiplex PCR; TCRdb holds only in-frame clones, not every one. Of some 87,000 clones detected, 90% appear once; the ten largest clones hold around 1.6%. The sample originates from a study of OX40 agonist ivuxolimab in advanced cancers. The sample in question was CD4+ or CD8+ T cells sorted from blood, obtained in a trial of the OX40 agonist ivuxolimab. This receptor was identified in an adult with an advanced solid tumor such as melanoma, head and neck, liver or kidney cancer. This chain uses TRBV9 with TRBJ2-1, with D perhaps matching TRBD1 (5 bases). The CDR3 reads CASSVEGRGGVDEQFF. The CDR3 region has the DNA TGTGCCAGCAGCGTAGAGGGTAGGGGTGGGGTAGATGAGCAGTTCTTC.